This TCR beta chain originates from a study of tumor-infiltrating lymphocytes in oesophageal squamous cell carcinoma. MiXCR, applied by TCRdb to the PCR reads, yields one record per CDR3 protein. The sample shows fewer than 20,000 distinct CDR3 sequences, about two fifths of them seen only once. The germline V gene has CDR1 SGHVT and CDR2 SQSDAQ. V was clipped by 5 bases and J by 3 bases, with 26 bases between them. This CDR3 has 18 residues. The chain employs TRBV7-4 and TRBJ2-7, with D possibly matching TRBD2 (6 bases). This receptor was identified in a male donor with esophageal squamous cell carcinoma. Sequencing was performed on esophageal tumor tissue. For the CDR3, the DNA is TGTGCCAGCAGCCTACGAGGTGGTCGGGAGTACCAAAACTACGAGCAGTACTTC. Translated, it gives CASSLRGGREYQNYEQYF.